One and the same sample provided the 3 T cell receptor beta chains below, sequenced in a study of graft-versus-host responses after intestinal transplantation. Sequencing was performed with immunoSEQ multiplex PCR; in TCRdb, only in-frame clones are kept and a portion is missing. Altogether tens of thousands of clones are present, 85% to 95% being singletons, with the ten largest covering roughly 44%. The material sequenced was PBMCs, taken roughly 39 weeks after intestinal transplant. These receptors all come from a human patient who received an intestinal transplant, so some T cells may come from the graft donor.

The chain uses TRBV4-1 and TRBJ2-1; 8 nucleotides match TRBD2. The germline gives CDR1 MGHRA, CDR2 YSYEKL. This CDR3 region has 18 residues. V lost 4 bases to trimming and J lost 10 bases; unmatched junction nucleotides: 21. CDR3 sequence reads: CASSPTPGRAKSYPEQFF. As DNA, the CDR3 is TGCGCCAGCAGCCCCACGCCCGGGAGGGCCAAATCTTACCCGGAGCAGTTCTTC.

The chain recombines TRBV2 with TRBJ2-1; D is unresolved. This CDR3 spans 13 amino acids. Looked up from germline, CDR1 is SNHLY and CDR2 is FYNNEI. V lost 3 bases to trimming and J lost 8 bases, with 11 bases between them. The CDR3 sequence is CASSELVGHEQFF. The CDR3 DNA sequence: TGTGCCAGCAGTGAGCTAGTTGGCCATGAGCAGTTCTTC.

This chain's CDR3 is CASSFDRSSGNTIYF. CDR3 DNA sequence: TGTGCCAGCAGTTTCGACCGTAGCTCTGGAAACACCATATATTTT. This chain joins TRBV6-5 and TRBJ1-3; D unclear. This CDR3 spans 15 amino acids. The germline V gene encodes CDR1 MNHEY and CDR2 SVGAGI. V gave up 4 bases and J gave up 0 bases, with 10 bases separating them.